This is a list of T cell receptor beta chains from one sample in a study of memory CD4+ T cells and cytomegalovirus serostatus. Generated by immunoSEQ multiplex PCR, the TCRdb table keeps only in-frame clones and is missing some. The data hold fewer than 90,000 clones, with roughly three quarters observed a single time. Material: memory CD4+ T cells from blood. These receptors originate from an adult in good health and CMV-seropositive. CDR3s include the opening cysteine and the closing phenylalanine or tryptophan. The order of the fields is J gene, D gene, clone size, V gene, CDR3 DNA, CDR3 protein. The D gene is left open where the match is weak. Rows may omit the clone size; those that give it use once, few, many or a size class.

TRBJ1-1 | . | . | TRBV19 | TGTGCCAGTAGTATAGGACGAAACACTGAAGCTTTCTTT | CASSIGRNTEAFF
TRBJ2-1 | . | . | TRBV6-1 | TGTGCCAGCACCCAAGGGGGTACTATGGGGAATGAGCAGTTCTTC | CASTQGGTMGNEQFF
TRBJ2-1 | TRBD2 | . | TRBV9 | TGTGCCAGCAGCGTAGATCCGGGACTAGCGGGGGGCAATGAGCAGTTCTTC | CASSVDPGLAGGNEQFF
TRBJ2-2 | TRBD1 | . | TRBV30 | TGTGCCTGGGGAGTCCGTCGGACAGGGTTCCTCACCGGGGAGCTGTTTTTT | CAWGVRRTGFLTGELFF
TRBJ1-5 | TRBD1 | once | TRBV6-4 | TGTGCCAGCGGGTGGGACAGTAACTCTTATAGCAATCAGCCCCAGCATTTT | CASGWDSNSYSNQPQHF
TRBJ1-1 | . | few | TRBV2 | TGTGCCAGCAGCCAACAGGGTGTTGTCGCTGAAGCTTTCTTT | CASSQQGVVAEAFF
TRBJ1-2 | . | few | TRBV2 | TGTGCCAGCAGTGAATTTACCAGGATTGACTATGGCTACACCTTC | CASSEFTRIDYGYTF
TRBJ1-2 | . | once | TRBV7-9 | TGTGCCAGCAGTTCTGTCCGGGGGGCCGACTATGGCTACACCTTC | CASSSVRGADYGYTF
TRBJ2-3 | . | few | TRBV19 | TGTGCCAGTAGTATAGGGCAGGGTAGCGATACGCAGTATTTT | CASSIGQGSDTQYF
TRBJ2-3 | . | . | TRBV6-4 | TGTGCCAGCAGTGAAGCCCCCCCACCTGGGAGTACGCAGTATTTT | CASSEAPPPGSTQYF
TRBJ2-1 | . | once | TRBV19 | TGTGCCAGTAGTATCAACAACGGATTGCAGCGCAATGAGCAGTTCTTC | CASSINNGLQRNEQFF
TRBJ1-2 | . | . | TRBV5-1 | TGCGCCAGCAGCCAGCGGGGGACGGCTAACTATGGCTACACCTTC | CASSQRGTANYGYTF
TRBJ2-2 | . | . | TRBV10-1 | TGCGCCAGCAGTGAGCCATTCACCGGGGAGCTGTTTTTT | CASSEPFTGELFF
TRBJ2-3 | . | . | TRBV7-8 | TGTGCCAGCAGCTTCGGTTGGGGGACAGATACGCAGTATTTT | CASSFGWGTDTQYF
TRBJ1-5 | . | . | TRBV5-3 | TGTGCCAGAAGCTTGGGAGCCCGGGGCTCTCATAGCAATCAGCCCCAGCATTTT | CARSLGARGSHSNQPQHF
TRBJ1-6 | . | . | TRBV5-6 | TGTGCCAGCAGCTGGGGCTCTGGGGGGAATTCACCCCTCCACTTT | CASSWGSGGNSPLHF
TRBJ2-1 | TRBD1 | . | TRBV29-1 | TGCAGCCTGAGGGACAGGGCATCCTACAATGAGCAGTTCTTC | CSLRDRASYNEQFF
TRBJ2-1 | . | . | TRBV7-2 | TGTGCCAGCAGCTTAAATCTGGGACGGAACAATGAGCAGTTCTTC | CASSLNLGRNNEQFF
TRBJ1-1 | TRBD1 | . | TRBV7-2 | TGTGCCAGCAGCCCCCAGGGGGGGACAATGGACACTGAAGCTTTCTTT | CASSPQGGTMDTEAFF
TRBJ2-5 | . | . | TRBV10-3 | TGTGCCATCAGTAGTGAGGGAGAGGCCCAGTACTTC | CAISSEGEAQYF
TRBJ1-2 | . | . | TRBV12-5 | TGTGCTAGTGGTTTGAGTTCCCTTACTGGCTACACCTTC | CASGLSSLTGYTF
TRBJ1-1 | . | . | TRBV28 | TGTGCCAGCAGTTTAATCGGGGAATTGGGCACTGAAGCTTTCTTT | CASSLIGELGTEAFF
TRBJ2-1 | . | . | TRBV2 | TGTGCCAGCAATTTCCTAGACCACAATGAGCAGTTCTTC | CASNFLDHNEQFF
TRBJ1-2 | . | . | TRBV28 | TGTGCCAGCAGTTTATCCCCCGGGCGAGGCTACACCTTC | CASSLSPGRGYTF
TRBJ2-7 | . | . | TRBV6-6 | TGTGCCAGCAGTAGCAGAGGCTACGAGCAGTACTTC | CASSSRGYEQYF
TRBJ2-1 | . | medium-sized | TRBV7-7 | TGTGCTAGCAGCTTAGACCGACTTAATGAGCAGTTCTTC | CASSLDRLNEQFF
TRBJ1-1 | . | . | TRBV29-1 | TGCAGCGTTGAAGAAGGAAGAGGGACCGGAGCTTTCTTT | CSVEEGRGTGAFF
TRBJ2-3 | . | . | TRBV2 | TGTGCCAGCAGTGAACTTTCTTACTCTAGCACAGATACGCAGTATTTT | CASSELSYSSTDTQYF
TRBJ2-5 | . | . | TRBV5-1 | TGCGCCAGCAGAAAAGTGCAAGAGACCCAGTACTTC | CASRKVQETQYF
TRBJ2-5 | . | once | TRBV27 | TGTGCCAGCAGTTTATCTTGGGACATACAAGAGACCCAGTACTTC | CASSLSWDIQETQYF
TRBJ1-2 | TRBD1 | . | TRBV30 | TGTGCCTGGGCGGGGACAGCCTATGGCTACACCTTC | CAWAGTAYGYTF
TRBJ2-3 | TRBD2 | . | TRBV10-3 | TGTGCCATCATGAGAGCGGGAGCCGGCACAGATACGCAGTATTTT | CAIMRAGAGTDTQYF
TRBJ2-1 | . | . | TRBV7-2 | TGTGCCAGCAGCCTTGTACGGGGTGACAATGAGCAGTTCTTC | CASSLVRGDNEQFF
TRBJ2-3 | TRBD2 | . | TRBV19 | TGTGCCAGTCAACCACGCGGGGGTTTCACAGATACGCAGTATTTT | CASQPRGGFTDTQYF
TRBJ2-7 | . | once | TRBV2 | TGTGCCAGCAGTCTAGACAGACCCTACGAGCAGTACTTC | CASSLDRPYEQYF
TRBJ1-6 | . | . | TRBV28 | TGTGCCAGCAGTTTACTCCCGACATGGCAGAATTCACCCCTCCACTTT | CASSLLPTWQNSPLHF
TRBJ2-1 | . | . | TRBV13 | TGTGCCAGCAGCTGGCAACCTCTGAGCGTTGGTGAGCAGTTCTTC | CASSWQPLSVGEQFF
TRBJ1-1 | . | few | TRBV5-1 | TGCGCCAGCTGCCCGGGGGTAAACACTGAAGCTTTCTTT | CASCPGVNTEAFF
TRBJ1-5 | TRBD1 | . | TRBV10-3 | TGTGCCATCAGGGGGACAGGGGCCGATCAGCCCCAGCATTTT | CAIRGTGADQPQHF
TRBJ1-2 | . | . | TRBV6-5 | TGTGCCAGCAGTCCGGGGGGGGACTATGGCTACACCTTC | CASSPGGDYGYTF
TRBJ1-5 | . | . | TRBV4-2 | TGTGCCAGCACCATCACTCAGGGGAGGCGTCAGCCCCAGCATTTT | CASTITQGRRQPQHF
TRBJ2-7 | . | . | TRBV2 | TGTGCCAGCAGTATGAGATACGAGCAGTACTTC | CASSMRYEQYF
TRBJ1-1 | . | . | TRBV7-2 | TGTGCCAGCAGCCGACGGCGGGGGATTAGCACTGAAGCTTTCTTT | CASSRRRGISTEAFF
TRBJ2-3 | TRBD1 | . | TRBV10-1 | TGCGCCAGCAGCGGACAGGTCGATACGCAGTATTTT | CASSGQVDTQYF
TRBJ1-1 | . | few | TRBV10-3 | TGTGCCATCATTGCGGGACACGGTGAAGCTTTCTTT | CAIIAGHGEAFF
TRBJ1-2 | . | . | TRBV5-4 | TGTGCCAGCAGCGCCCCCAGGGGAAACTATGGCTACACCTTC | CASSAPRGNYGYTF
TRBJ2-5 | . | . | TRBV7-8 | TGTGCCAGCAGCCCCGGGGCGCAGCCGGGTAGAGAGACCCAGTACTTC | CASSPGAQPGRETQYF
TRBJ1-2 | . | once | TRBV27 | TGTGCCAGCAGTTCGCAGGTGGACGTTAACTATGGCTACACCTTC | CASSSQVDVNYGYTF